The rows below give T cell receptor beta chains drawn from one sample of a study of post-analysis software for immune sequencing data. TCRdb independently ran MiXCR on the PCR reads; one entry per CDR3 protein. The repertoire holds fewer than 700,000 distinct CDR3 sequences, roughly 40% seen once, with about 1.8% in the top ten. The source material was blood. The receptors shown here come from a girl aged 10 to 17 with multiple sclerosis. Each CDR3 is given with its conserved first and last residue. D genes are given only for firm matches. Only part of the rows carry a size: once, few, many, or a class if the clone is expanded.

size	D	V	CDR3
-	TRBD1	TRBV12-3/TRBV12-4	CASSPLGQGFIQYF
few	-	TRBV10-3	CAITERGTSDTQYF
few	-	TRBV7-9	CASSLARGSRYTF
-	TRBD2	TRBV5-1	CASSLAPSGRKYEQYF
-	-	TRBV11-3	CASSFRSRDRTEAFF
-	TRBD2	TRBV10-3	CAIRSSGRANEQFF
-	-	TRBV5-6	CASSRQFNTDTQYF
-	TRBD1	TRBV12-3/TRBV12-4	CASSRRTGQDGYTF
-	TRBD2	TRBV24-1	CATSDEAGPYNEQFF
-	TRBD1	TRBV11-3	CASSLGQGAHNGQFF
-	TRBD2	TRBV4-1	CASSPTSSGGAISEQFF
-	TRBD1	TRBV7-9	CASTPIGGWLGDTQYF
few	TRBD2	TRBV12-3/TRBV12-4	CASSLAGRAMNTQYF
once	-	TRBV3-1	CASGVDTQYF
-	-	TRBV10-3	CAIAPDGGKYEQYF
few	TRBD1	TRBV29-1	CGVKGAHEGAFF
-	-	TRBV5-1	CASGRGERCYEQYF
once	-	TRBV7-9	CASSWLLGGNEQFF
-	-	TRBV29-1	CSVEDLDRETQYF
-	-	TRBV5-1	CASSSPLQETQYF
-	-	TRBV7-2	CASSLVLGARVGYTF
-	-	TRBV7-2	CASSRLLEAETQYF
-	TRBD1	TRBV25-1	CASRGQPNTEAFF
-	-	TRBV7-6	CASSLDMGRVTDTQYF
-	-	TRBV5-5	CASSLVVGGSNQPQHF
-	-	TRBV12-3/TRBV12-4	CASLRLPQETQYF
-	TRBD2	TRBV5-1	CASTVSSGGGTNEQFF
few	-	TRBV7-3	CASSYRAGSETQYF
-	-	TRBV7-9	CASSGPQGGGRATDTQYF
-	-	TRBV18	CASSPSVRPNTDTQYF
many	TRBD2	TRBV5-1	CASSLGLAEYNEQFF
-	-	TRBV10-3	CAISNDSRNYGYTF
-	TRBD2	TRBV2	CASSGTSGRHTDTQYF
-	-	TRBV9	CASSVGTRSYNEQFF
few	TRBD2	TRBV7-9	CASRSGLASRSSYNEQFF
few	-	TRBV30	CAWSDTYYEQYF
-	-	TRBV24-1	CATSGSTESAYEQYF
-	-	TRBV20-1	CSARDRKEKLFF
-	-	TRBV7-3	CASSLTITNTEAFF